These 25 T cell receptor beta chains originate from one sample sequenced in a study of T cells in tumors after PD-1 blockade. Generated by immunoSEQ multiplex PCR, the TCRdb table keeps only in-frame clones and is missing some. The repertoire includes roughly 49,000 clones, about 84% of them detected once, and about 4% sits in the top ten. The specimen comprised PBMCs, sampled before anti-PD-1 treatment. All receptors come from a human donor with basal cell carcinoma.

The gene calls are TRBV11-3 and TRBJ2-1, with 8 bases identical to TRBD2. The junction had 12 bases not matched to a gene; V was cut back by 4 bases and J by 7 bases. Germline V gene data show CDR1 as SGHNT and CDR2 as YENEEA. The CDR3 has 16 amino acids. CDR3: CASSSPRGGPGNEQFF. DNA for the CDR3: TGTGCCAGCAGCTCCCCCCGGGGGGGGCCGGGGAATGAGCAGTTCTTC. The entire variable domain, with the rest obtained from reference TRBV11-3 and TRBJ2-1, is as follows: EAGVVQSPRYKIIEKKQPVAFWCNPISGHNTLYWYLQNLGQGPELLIRYENEEAVDDSQLPKDRFSAERLKGVDSTLKIQPAELGDSAVYLCASSSPRGGPGNEQFFGPGTRLTVL.

This chain joins TRBV19 and TRBJ1-3; D is ambiguous. With 11 bases removed from V and 0 bases from J, the gap between germline ends came to 8 bases. Germline V lookup: CDR1 LNHDA, CDR2 SQIVND (reference sequence). This CDR3 region has 12 residues. The CDR3, as DNA: TGTGCCTCGGGGTTCTCTGGAAACACCATATATTTT. It specifies CASGFSGNTIYF.

This clone was seen only once. The V call is TRBV10-3, the J call TRBJ2-3; 9 nucleotides match TRBD1. V was clipped by 0 bases and J by 6 bases; unmatched bases: 1. This CDR3 region has 14 residues. Germline assignment: CDR1 ENHRY and CDR2 SYGVKD. CDR3 in DNA: TGTGCCATCAGTGAGTCGACAGGGGGGGATACGCAGTATTTT. Amino acid sequence: CAISESTGGDTQYF.

The rearrangement uses TRBV7-9 and TRBJ1-4; possibly TRBD1 for D (5 bases). The CDR3 length is 14 residues. The V gene's germline CDR1 is SEHNR and CDR2 FQNEAQ (reference sequence). V lost 5 bases to trimming and J lost 11 bases, with 18 bases between them. The DNA for the CDR3 is TGTGCCAGCAGCCCGGGACGTACCAATGTGAAACTGTTTTTT. It encodes CASSPGRTNVKLFF.

This clone was picked up one time. CDR3 DNA: TGTGCCAGCAGCTTGTGGGGACAGGCCTCCTACGAGCAGTACTTC. Residues: CASSLWGQASYEQYF. The chain links TRBV11-1 to TRBJ2-7, with 8 bases identical to TRBD1. The CDR3 covers 15 residues. Germline loops: CDR1 SGHAT, CDR2 FQDESV (reference sequence). V dropped 3 bases and J dropped 0; count of bases not matched to a gene: 4.

This clone has a handful of counts. The chain links TRBV10-3 to TRBJ2-7; tentatively, D is TRBD2 (6 bases). This CDR3 has 12 residues. Germline CDR1 is ENHRY and CDR2 is SYGVKD. The V and J ends lost 8 bases and 5 bases respectively, with 13 bases between them. The DNA for the CDR3 is TGTGCCATCGGGGCGGGGCCGGACGAGCAGTACTTC. It codes for CAIGAGPDEQYF.

This chain links TRBV30 with TRBJ2-2, with 10 bases that match TRBD2. V lost 0 bases, J lost 4 bases, and 8 bases stayed unmatched. The CDR3 consists of 17 residues. Per the germline V gene, CDR1 is GTSNPN and CDR2 is SVGIG (reference sequence). The CDR3 coding sequence is TGTGCCTGGAGTGTACGACAAGCGGGGGGGTTCACCGGGGAGCTGTTTTTT. It encodes CAWSVRQAGGFTGELFF.

CDR3 residues: CTSSRRSVGCSNQPQHF. In DNA form, the CDR3 reads TGCACCAGCAGCCGACGCAGTGTGGGTTGTAGCAATCAGCCCCAGCATTTT. This chain uses TRBV1 with TRBJ1-5. TRBV1 is annotated as a pseudogene. The CDR3 covers 17 residues.

V and J are TRBV5-8 and TRBJ2-1; TRBD1 might be the D (5 bases). Germline CDR1 is SGHTS and CDR2 is YDEGEE. Trimming took 2 bases from V and 8 from J, leaving 8 bases between them. The CDR3 is 12 residues long. CDR3 loop: CASSFGAYEQFF. The CDR3 region has the DNA TGTGCCAGCAGCTTTGGGGCTTATGAGCAGTTCTTC.

The genes are TRBV18 and TRBJ1-1; 7 bases are a match to TRBD1. The germline gives CDR1 KGHSH, CDR2 LQKENI. The length of the CDR3 is 16 residues. V lost 6 bases, J lost 3 bases, and 13 bases stayed unmatched. The CDR3 reads CASSTLHITGDTEAFF. The CDR3 bases are TGTGCCAGCTCTACTCTCCACATCACAGGGGACACTGAAGCTTTCTTT.

The rearrangement joins TRBV13 to TRBJ2-3; D is unclear. Germline CDR1 PRHDT, CDR2 FYEKMQ (reference sequence). V lost 5 bases and J lost 4, with 4 bases in between. The CDR3 is 11 amino acids. CDR3 in DNA: TGTGCCAGCAGCGTCTCAGATACGCAGTATTTT. Translated, it gives CASSVSDTQYF.

The chain employs TRBV27 and TRBJ1-1, with D possibly being TRBD1 (5 bases). The germline V and J ends were trimmed by 3 bases and 2 bases, with 7 bases remaining between them. CDR3 length: 13 amino acids. Germline CDR1 is MNHEY and CDR2 is SMNVEV (reference sequence). The CDR3 sequence is CASSLGGNTEAFF. The CDR3 region has the DNA TGTGCCAGCAGTTTGGGGGGAAACACTGAAGCTTTCTTT.

The gene calls are TRBV3-1 (or the pseudogene TRBV3-2) and TRBJ1-3; D unclear. The CDR3 length is 15 residues. Germline loops: CDR1 LGHDT, CDR2 YNNKEL (reference sequence). Trimming shortened V by 2 bases and J by 0 bases, and 8 bases separated the two germline ends. The CDR3 protein is CASSQLGSSGNTIYF. The CDR3 bases are TGTGCCAGCAGCCAACTTGGGAGCTCTGGAAACACCATATATTTT.

The V gene is TRBV12-3 or TRBV12-4, the J gene TRBJ1-3; no clear D. Trimming cost V 8 bases and J 0 bases, with 8 bases left between them. This CDR3 has 13 residues. The chain's CDR3 is CASERASGNTIYF. In nucleotides, the CDR3 is TGTGCCAGCGAGCGAGCCTCTGGAAACACCATATATTTT.

The chain combines TRBV2 with TRBJ2-3; D not resolved. Germline V gene sequence: CDR1 SNHLY, CDR2 FYNNEI. This CDR3 has 12 residues. V lost 6 bases to trimming and J lost 1 base, with 5 bases between them. The CDR3 sequence: CASRPGTDTQYF. The CDR3 nucleotides read TGTGCCAGCAGGCCTGGCACAGATACGCAGTATTTT.

The chain is built from TRBV6-5 and TRBJ2-3, with 8 bases matching TRBD2. Germline lookup yields CDR1 MNHEY and CDR2 SVGAGI. The CDR3 extends over 13 amino acids. V trimming: 8 bases; J trimming: 2 bases; junction bases outside the gene matches: 3. The CDR3 DNA follows: TGTGCCAGCCGCGGGGGGTCCACAGATACGCAGTATTTT. It is translated as CASRGGSTDTQYF.

The V call is TRBV29-1, the J call TRBJ2-7; 7 bases fit TRBD2. This CDR3 has 11 residues. V trimming: 4 bases; J trimming: 7 bases; junction bases outside the gene matches: 4. CDR1 SQVTM and CDR2 ANQGSEA come from the germline V gene. The CDR3, as DNA: TGCAGCGTTGGACGGGGAGGGGAGCAGTACTTC. This sequence encodes CSVGRGGEQYF.

The chain recombines TRBV5-1 with TRBJ2-1; 7 bases align to TRBD2. This CDR3 is built from 14 residues. Germline V lookup: CDR1 SGHRS, CDR2 YFSETQ. Trimming at V came to 4 bases and at J to 8 bases, leaving 9 bases not matched to a gene. CDR3 bases: TGCGCCAGCAGCCTCCTCCTAGCGGTGGATGAGCAGTTCTTC. Translation gives CASSLLLAVDEQFF.

The chain uses TRBV5-6 and TRBJ2-7; 11 positions agree with TRBD2. Trimming cost V 0 bases and J 3 bases; bases outside gene matches: 2. The CDR3 is 15 residues long. Germline V lookup: CDR1 SGHDT, CDR2 YYEEEE. CDR3: CASSLGLAGYYEQYF. The CDR3 DNA sequence: TGTGCCAGCAGCTTGGGACTAGCGGGGTACTACGAGCAGTACTTC.

The chain recombines TRBV5-1 with TRBJ1-1; D unresolved. The CDR3 is 15 amino acids. Germline assignment: CDR1 SGHRS and CDR2 YFSETQ. Trimming shortened V by 0 bases and J by 2 bases, and 11 bases separated the two germline ends. The CDR3 sequence is CASSLAGGGNTEAFF. The CDR3 DNA sequence: TGCGCCAGCAGCTTGGCCGGCGGTGGAAACACTGAAGCTTTCTTT.

The chain carries TRBV13 and TRBJ1-1, with TRBD1 as a possible D gene (6 bases). V shed 3 bases and J shed 3 bases, with 11 bases lying between them. Germline V lookup: CDR1 PRHDT, CDR2 FYEKMQ (reference sequence). The CDR3 has 14 residues. CDR3 DNA: TGTGCCAGCAGCTTCAGGGGAAGTGACACTGAAGCTTTCTTT. It specifies CASSFRGSDTEAFF.

The V and J genes are TRBV20-1 and TRBJ2-2; D is uncertain. The germline V and J ends were trimmed by 6 bases and 6 bases, with 8 bases remaining between them. Germline CDR1 is DFQATT and CDR2 is SNEGSKA (reference sequence). The CDR3 consists of 11 residues. The CDR3 sequence: CSANSAGELFF. The CDR3 DNA reads TGCAGTGCCAACTCGGCCGGGGAGCTGTTTTTT.

The V call is TRBV27, the J call TRBJ2-1; tentative D call: TRBD2 (6 bases). The germline V gene has CDR1 MNHEY and CDR2 SMNVEV (reference sequence). Trimming removed 2 bases from V and 15 bases from J, with 14 bases in between. The CDR3 spans 12 residues. In nucleotides, the CDR3 is TGTGCCAGCAGTTTACTAGTAGGGACTCTGTTCTTC. Its translation is CASSLLVGTLFF.

V and J are TRBV30 and TRBJ2-2; 13 bases fit TRBD2. Unmatched junction bases numbered 4, after V lost 0 bases and J lost 6 bases. This CDR3 is built from 16 residues. Germline CDR1 is GTSNPN and CDR2 is SVGIG (reference sequence). The CDR3 nucleotides read TGTGCCTGGAGTGTTCGACTAGCGGGGGGTTCCGGGGAGCTGTTTTTT. This sequence encodes CAWSVRLAGGSGELFF.

The rearrangement links TRBV12-3 or TRBV12-4 to TRBJ2-7; no reliable D call. Deletions cut 2 bases from V and 7 bases from J, with 12 bases between. The CDR3 has 13 residues. The CDR3 DNA follows: TGTGCCAGCAGTTTAAGCACGGACCGGGAGCAGTACTTC. Translation gives CASSLSTDREQYF.